This TCR beta chain was recovered during a study of beta chain features in type 1 diabetes. Across the whole study: The patients were much like the healthy donors in age, gender and cell yields. Study results and limitations: A definitive answer on HLA type influencing TCRB rearrangement was not reached here.

This clone was observed a handful of times. Its antigen remains unidentified. The CDR3 spans 16 residues. Germline CDR1 reads SGHTA; CDR2 reads FQGTGA. V shed 4 bases and J 3 bases; nucleotides not matched to a gene: 4. Every bit of the isolated RNA underwent reverse transcription, so sequencing read expressed TCRB transcripts. Assay: immunoSEQ multiplex PCR; the TCRdb copy retains only in-frame clones and omits some. In the table there are over 40,000 clones, 50% of which are singletons. This rearrangement joins TRBV7-3 to TRBJ1-5, with 12 bases lining up with TRBD1. This receptor was taken from a woman in her thirties in good health. Sequenced: stem cell memory CD4+ T cells from blood. CDR3 coding DNA: TGTGCCAGCAGCTCGGGACAGGGGGCTACCAATCAGCCCCAGCATTTT. This encodes CASSSGQGATNQPQHF.